The following is a T cell receptor beta chain sequence with its context. This entry comes from a study of blood T cell repertoires in COVID-19. Overall study context: Donors in the United States, Italy and Spain gave samples during acute or convalescent COVID-19. Sources were T cells, B-cell-depleted T cells, or PBMCs; the material itself was cDNA or gDNA.

Germline assignment: CDR1 SGDLS and CDR2 YYNGEE. The V gene lost 0 bases and the J gene lost 5 bases, with 13 bases spanning the gap. CDR3 length: 15 residues. How the authors handled the data: Amplified reference gene primers provided the basis for estimating nucleated cell counts. Repertoires were generated with immunoSEQ multiplex PCR, while TCRdb's copy carries only in-frame clones and drops some. That table supplies the V and J calls and clone size; D and trimming were determined from the DNA. The data show roughly 67,000 clones, around 80% seen once. The sequencing sample was made of peripheral blood. The chain couples TRBV9 to TRBJ2-3; no clear D. The receptor comes from a human donor in a cohort sampled during active COVID-19. CDR3 region: CASSVGTPPGDTQYF. The CDR3 coding sequence is TGTGCCAGCAGCGTAGGAACCCCACCGGGAGATACGCAGTATTTT.